Here is one T cell receptor beta chain with its context. Its cognate antigen is unknown. The data originate from a study of CXCR3-negative and CXCR3-positive naive CD8 T cells. Study conclusions and caveats: Researchers report CXCR3 expression partially decreased after cryopreservation, with fresh PBMCs used in most assays. The naive subsets expressed comparable surface CD5, and the authors inferred TCR strength from TRB CDR3 properties. High diversity, comparable across both naive subsets, contrasted with much lower diversity in memory CD8+ cells. CXCR3-positive naive cells had more hydrophobic TRB CDR3s than CXCR3-negative naive cells.

This CDR3 is built from 15 residues. Looked up from germline, CDR1 is MDHEN and CDR2 is SYDVKM. UMI-labeled TRB cDNA libraries were prepared by 5' RACE. TCRdb re-called the 5' RACE reads; every CDR3 protein appears as one record, without DNA. This sample contains some 100,000 distinct CDR3 sequences. The gene calls are TRBV28 and TRBJ1-5; the D call of TRBD1 rests on TCRdb alone, since no DNA is present to check it. Specimen: naive CXCR3+ CD8+ T cells from blood. Subset noted: CD45RO-CCR7+CD27+CD95- naive CD8+ T cells expressing CXCR3 (TNR3+). The source is a human donor in good health. Some clones in this sample may be carry-over from other donors' samples. CDR3 sequence reads: CASSLSGAWNQPQHF.